The sequence of this T cell receptor (beta chain) was determined in a study of T cells in localized non-small cell lung cancer (dated by TCRdb to the early 2020s). About the study as a whole: T cell repertoires of 236 early-stage NSCLC patients were analyzed, with tumors being compared against uninvolved tumor-adjacent lungs. All 230 or so NSCLC patients in the cohort were treatment-naive and had localized lung tumors that were resected. A mean age of approximately 66 years was recorded for the NSCLC patients, of whom 120 to 150 were male and 95 to 110 were female.

The paper as a whole reports these results and caveats: Longer overall survival was associated with higher T cell density in blood, whereas shorter survival was associated with higher clonality in adjacent lung. Since the design was exploratory, TCR variables were selected using unadjusted p-values with no false-discovery rate correction. A median of roughly 50 of the top 100 tumor clones turned up in the paired uninvolved adjacent lung, and around 27 of those clones also ranked among the top 100 of that same adjacent lung. Multi-region tumor sequencing was not performed, so intratumor heterogeneity could not be excluded. Uninvolved tumor-adjacent lung showed the highest T cell clonality, higher than tumor, which suggests more focused antigenic responses in the adjacent lung.

The immunoSEQ Assay was used to sequence TCR beta CDR3 regions from DNA. The original pipeline was this. To compute T cell density, TCR beta template counts were normalized to usable DNA, which was estimated by amplifying housekeeping genes. The preseqR package was used to estimate richness by extrapolating to 400,000 templates for PBMC samples and to 120,000 templates for tissue samples. Clonality was defined by subtracting Pielou's evenness from one. Tissue-enriched TCRs were identified by differential abundance testing using productive amino-acid clonotypes, minimum total count 5 and alpha 0.1. The Jaccard Index and the Morisita Overlap Index were used to quantify repertoire overlap between compartments. GLIPH clustered TCR beta CDR3s with public tetramer-defined viral CDR3s; viral motifs required at least three viral sequences plus V-gene enrichment. The table comes from immuneACCESS by way of TCRdb, which keeps in-frame sequences with V and J called. Part of the clones is missing from these tables; in studies checked, under half for an unresolved V gene and the rest for unknown reasons. V, J and clone size are taken as reported in that table, and D and trimming were inferred from the DNA itself. The sample data list over 20,000 clones, and about 88% of these were observed just once. Less than 30% of the sample is held by the ten biggest clonotypes.

At diagnosis, tumor, uninvolved tumor-adjacent lung and peripheral blood were collected and then preserved as a mix of FFPE and fresh-frozen material. Blood samples were analyzed as peripheral blood mononuclear cells for TCR repertoire profiling. Reading the germline V gene (reference sequence) gives CDR1 GTSNPN and CDR2 SVGIG. The junction shows trimming of 3 bases on V and 4 bases on J, and the gene matches do not reach 9 bases of it. From the cysteine up to the phenylalanine, the CDR3 has a length of 15 residues. Solely the CDR3 DNA is kept, with 45 bases framed from the first base. A word on this clone: Its antigen is unknown. Nothing much larger sits one base from this clone, and base qualities are not available.

The clonotype was recovered from a male donor at least 60 years old with stage I squamous cell lung carcinoma. This sequence uses TRBV30 and TRBJ1-5, with 7 junctional bases fitting TRBD1. The sample was peripheral blood, taken before any cancer treatment. The CDR3 sequence is CAWSDNRGVNQPQHF. The DNA sequence reads TGTGCCTGGAGCGATAACAGGGGCGTTAATCAGCCCCAGCATTTT.